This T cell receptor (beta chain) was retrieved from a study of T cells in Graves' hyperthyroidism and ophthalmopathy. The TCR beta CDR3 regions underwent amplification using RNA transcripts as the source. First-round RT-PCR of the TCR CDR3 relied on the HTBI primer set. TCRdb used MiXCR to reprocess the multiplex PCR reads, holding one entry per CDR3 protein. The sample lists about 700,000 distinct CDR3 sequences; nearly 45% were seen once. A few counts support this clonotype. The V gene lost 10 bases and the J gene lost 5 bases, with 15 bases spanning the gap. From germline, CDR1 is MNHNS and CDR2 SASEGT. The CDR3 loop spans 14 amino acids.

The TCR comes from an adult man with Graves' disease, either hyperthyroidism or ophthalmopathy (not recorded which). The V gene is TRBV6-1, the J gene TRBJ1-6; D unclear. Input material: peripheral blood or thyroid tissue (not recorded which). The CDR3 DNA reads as TGTGCCACCCGAGGCGGGAGGGATAATTCACCCCTCCACTTT. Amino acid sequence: CATRGGRDNSPLHF.